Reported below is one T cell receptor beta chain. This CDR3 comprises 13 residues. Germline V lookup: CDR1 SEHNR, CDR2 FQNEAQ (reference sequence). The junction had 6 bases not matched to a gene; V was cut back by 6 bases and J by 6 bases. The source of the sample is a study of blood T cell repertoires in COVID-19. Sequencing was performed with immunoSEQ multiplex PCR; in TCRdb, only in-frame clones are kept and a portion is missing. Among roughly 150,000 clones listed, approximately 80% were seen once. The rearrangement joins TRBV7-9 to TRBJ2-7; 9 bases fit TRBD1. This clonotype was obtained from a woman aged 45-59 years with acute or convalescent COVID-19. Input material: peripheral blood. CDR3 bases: TGTGCCAGCAGGGATACAGGGGGCGGCGAGCAGTACTTC. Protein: CASRDTGGGEQYF. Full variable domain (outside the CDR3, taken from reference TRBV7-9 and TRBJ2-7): DTGVSQNPRHKITKRGQNVTFRCDPISEHNRLYWYRQTLGQGPEFLTYFQNEAQLEKSRLLSDRFSAERPKGSFSTLEIQRTEQGDSAMYLCASRDTGGGEQYFGPGTRLTVT.